These 10 T cell receptor beta chains were all obtained from the same sample, sequenced in a study of CD8+ T cells in alopecia areata. As the sequencing template, cDNA was produced by extracting RNA and reverse transcribing it. Assay used: immunoSEQ multiplex PCR; TCRdb lists only in-frame clones, some missing. The sample has about 110,000 clones; approximately 63% are singletons. Specimen: CD8+ T cells sorted from blood. The receptors stem from a human donor in good health.

The V and J genes are TRBV19 and TRBJ1-2; D uncertain. V was clipped by 3 bases and J by 4 bases, with 15 bases between them. The germline V gene encodes CDR1 LNHDA and CDR2 SQIVND (reference sequence). There are 15 residues in the CDR3. The CDR3 bases are TGTGCCAGTAGTATGATAGGAGGTACGAGCTATGGCTACACCTTC. Translation gives CASSMIGGTSYGYTF. The entire variable domain, with the rest obtained from reference TRBV19 and TRBJ1-2, is as follows: DGGITQSPKYLFRKEGQNVTLSCEQNLNHDAMYWYRQDPGQGLRLIYYSQIVNDFQKGDIAEGYSVSREKKESFPLTVTSAQKNPTAFYLCASSMIGGTSYGYTFGSGTRLTVV.

This clone was counted a few times. The chain couples TRBV9 to TRBJ1-2, with D perhaps matching TRBD1 (5 bases). Germline CDR1 and CDR2: SGDLS and YYNGEE. The V gene lost 2 bases and the J gene lost 6 bases, with 11 bases spanning the gap. The CDR3 runs 13 residues. The CDR3 here is CASSVQGADGYTF. In DNA, the CDR3 is TGTGCCAGCAGCGTGCAGGGAGCCGATGGCTACACCTTC.

This clone was found a few times. The V gene is TRBV7-9, the J gene TRBJ2-1; D is undetermined. Per the germline V gene, CDR1 is SEHNR and CDR2 is FQNEAQ (reference sequence). CDR3 length equals 14 residues. V lost 7 bases to trimming and J lost 14 bases, with 24 bases between them. The CDR3: CASNSGSIRSEKFF. CDR3 DNA sequence: TGTGCCAGCAACTCCGGTAGCATCCGGTCCGAGAAGTTCTTC.

The V gene is TRBV28, the J gene TRBJ2-7; D call uncertain. This CDR3 is built from 12 residues. Germline CDR1 and CDR2: MDHEN and SYDVKM. V gave up 3 bases and J gave up 1 base, with 4 bases separating them. The CDR3 protein is CASSFDSYEQYF. CDR3 sequence (DNA): TGTGCCAGCAGTTTTGATTCCTACGAGCAGTACTTC.

CDR3 region: CASSVALGGASTDTQYF. In nucleotides, the CDR3 is TGTGCCAGCAGCGTAGCTTTGGGGGGCGCGTCCACAGATACGCAGTATTTT. The V call is TRBV9, the J call TRBJ2-3; D may match TRBD1 or TRBD2 (6 bases each). The CDR3 spans 17 residues. Trimming removed 0 bases from V and 2 bases from J, with 16 bases in between. Germline V gene lookup returns CDR1 SGDLS and CDR2 YYNGEE. Based on the CDR3 plus reference TRBV9 and TRBJ2-3, the full variable domain is DSGVTQTPKHLITATGQRVTLRCSPRSGDLSVYWYQQSLDQGLQFLIQYYNGEERAKGNILERFSAQQFPDLHSELNLSSLELGDSALYFCASSVALGGASTDTQYFGPGTRLTVL.

Only a few counts were recorded for this clone. The chain links TRBV29-1 to TRBJ1-1; tentative D call: TRBD1 (5 bases). Germline V gene data show CDR1 as SQVTM and CDR2 as ANQGSEA. Trimming cost V 3 bases and J 3 bases, with 14 bases left between them. CDR3 length: 14 residues. The chain's CDR3 is CSVDTSGMDTEAFF. The DNA of the CDR3 is TGCAGCGTTGATACTTCAGGGATGGACACTGAAGCTTTCTTT.

The genes are TRBV30 and TRBJ1-2; D is undetermined. Germline CDR1 GTSNPN, CDR2 SVGIG (reference sequence). The CDR3 is made up of 14 amino acids. The V and J ends lost 1 base and 0 bases respectively, with 9 bases between them. The CDR3 loop reads CAWSGHEANYGYTF. The CDR3 bases are TGTGCCTGGAGTGGACACGAAGCTAACTATGGCTACACCTTC.

This clone was observed a handful of times. The chain joins TRBV28 to TRBJ2-1, with D perhaps matching TRBD1 (5 bases). Germline CDR1 is MDHEN and CDR2 is SYDVKM. The CDR3 spans 11 residues. V gave up 5 bases and J gave up 10 bases, with 9 bases separating them. In DNA, the CDR3 is TGTGCCAGCAGTGTAGGGGCAGAGCAGTTCTTC. Encoded protein: CASSVGAEQFF.

The V and J genes are TRBV7-9 and TRBJ1-2; 8 positions agree with TRBD1. Trimming removed 5 bases from V and 2 bases from J; junction bases left unmatched: 10. The CDR3 extends over 16 amino acids. The germline V gene encodes CDR1 SEHNR and CDR2 FQNEAQ (reference sequence). CDR3 nucleotides: TGTGCCAGCAGCCCAGGCTTGGCAGGGGGCAACTATGGCTACACCTTC. This translates into CASSPGLAGGNYGYTF.

This clone has a handful of counts. The chain combines TRBV29-1 with TRBJ2-1; 11 bases are shared with TRBD2. V was pared by 3 bases and J by 4 bases, with 11 bases of the junction left unmatched. CDR1 and CDR2 (germline): SQVTM, ANQGSEA. This CDR3 has 17 residues. The CDR3 loop is CSVEGASGGPPYNEQFF. In DNA form, the CDR3 reads TGCAGCGTTGAGGGGGCTAGCGGGGGGCCCCCTTACAATGAGCAGTTCTTC.